The clone carrying this T cell receptor beta chain was counted only a few times. The antigen is not known. The CDR3 runs 16 residues. V shed 5 bases, J shed 2 bases, and the junction held 9 bases outside the gene matches. Germline V gene data show CDR1 as DFQATT and CDR2 as SNEGSKA (reference sequence). Time point indicated: persistent/refractory GD, antithyroid drugs over 5 years with positive TRAb. Generation of the TCR library employed RNA extracted from PBMCs. Both iRepertoire HTBI primers and Arm-PCR of CDR3 regions were used to build the TCR beta libraries. MiXCR was run by TCRdb on the multiplex PCR reads, yielding one entry per CDR3 protein. The repertoire holds roughly 450,000 distinct CDR3 sequences, with around 24% as singletons. The data originate from a study of regulatory T cells in long-lasting Graves disease. Study results and limitations: Favored gene segments in persistent disease were TRBV28, TRBJ1-2 and TRBJ2-5. Lower TCR diversity was seen in persistent Graves' patients than in newly diagnosed ones. New patients shared fewer public clonotypes (around 980) than persistent patients did (around 2,700).

This material consisted of peripheral blood mononuclear cells (PBMCs), taken when the disease was refractory, from a patient treated with antithyroid drugs. The rearrangement links TRBV20-1 to TRBJ2-5, with 12 bases that match TRBD2. This clonotype was sampled from a female donor with Graves disease. CDR3 nucleotide sequence: TGCAGTGCTTCACTTCTAGCGGGAGGGCCTCAAGAGACCCAGTACTTC. Translated: CSASLLAGGPQETQYF.